This record covers a single T cell receptor beta chain. Other DNA variants within this sample encode the same CDR3. The entry originates in a study of PD-1 blockade in classical Hodgkin lymphoma. Brentuximab vedotin exposure varied among the patients, all of whom had relapsed after autologous stem cell transplantation. This table comes from immunoSEQ multiplex PCR, and its TCRdb copy is limited to in-frame clones, with some not included. The table lists 29,000 or so clones, 71% of them singletons, with around 3.3% in the top ten. The CDR3 spans 13 residues. V dropped 5 bases and J dropped 1 base, with 8 bases sitting between them. Germline CDR1 reads LGHNA; CDR2 reads YNFKEQ.

The source material was peripheral blood mononuclear cells (PBMCs), sampled before the second cycle of nivolumab. The origin of this receptor is a human donor with classical Hodgkin lymphoma. The chain carries TRBV4-2 and TRBJ1-1, with D maybe TRBD1 (5 bases). The CDR3 is CASSLQGNTEAFF. The CDR3 nucleotides read TGTGCCAGCAGCTTGCAGGGGAACACTGAAGCTTTCTTT.